This TCR beta chain was documented in a study of regulatory T cells in long-lasting Graves disease. Regarding the study as a whole: In persistent patients, shared public clonotypes (2,741) outnumbered those in new patients (approximately 940).

This clonotype was seen repeatedly, ten times or more. Its cognate antigen is unknown. Looked up from germline, CDR1 is LNHDA and CDR2 is SQIVND (reference sequence). Deletions cut 7 bases from V and 5 bases from J, with 23 bases between. This CDR3 comprises 16 residues. Time point: newly diagnosed GD, antithyroid drugs for less than 3 months. PBMC RNA was the source of the TCR library. Relying on iRepertoire HTBI primers and Arm-PCR of CDR3 regions, the team built TCR beta libraries. TCRdb recomputed calls from the multiplex PCR reads with MiXCR, one row per CDR3 protein. The table has 250,000 or so distinct CDR3 sequences, around 18% seen once. The same data also went into a second study, on T cells in Graves' hyperthyroidism and ophthalmopathy.

The clonotype originates from a woman aged 25 to 45 with Graves disease. The specimen was peripheral blood mononuclear cells (PBMCs), collected at new diagnosis, from a patient treated with antithyroid drugs. This chain joins TRBV19 and TRBJ1-1; maybe TRBD1 (5 bases). CDR3 sequence: CASINPWTGTHTEAFF. The CDR3, as DNA: TGTGCCAGTATCAACCCATGGACCGGGACGCATACTGAAGCTTTCTTT.